A selection of T cell receptor beta chains follows, all from one sample in a study of healthy donors' naive CD4 and CD8 T cells. In TCRdb, the reads were re-called with MiXCR into one record per CDR3 protein. The sample carries 180,000 or so distinct CDR3 sequences, around 80% recorded once. The specimen was naive CD4+ and CD8+ T cells sorted from blood, pooled from several donors. The source of these receptors is a pool of human donors in good health; the sample pools cells from several healthy donors. The CDR3 runs from the conserved cysteine through the conserved F or W. A D gene is named only where the DNA matches it firmly. Some rows have no size entry. The others give once, few or many, or a class for an expanded clone.

J | size | D | V | DNA | CDR3
TRBJ2-1 | . | TRBD2 | TRBV6-5 | TGTGCCAGCAGAAGGGGACTAGCGGGATTCTACAATGAGCAGTTCTTC | CASRRGLAGFYNEQFF
TRBJ1-1 | once | . | TRBV10-3 | TGTGCCATCAGTGAATCTGTGAACACTGAAGCTTTCTTT | CAISESVNTEAFF
TRBJ1-3 | . | TRBD1 | TRBV29-1 | TGCAGCGCAGGGACAGGGCTACTCTCTGGAAACACCATATATTTT | CSAGTGLLSGNTIYF
TRBJ2-1 | few | . | TRBV6-4 | TGTGCCAGCAGTGAGCTACCCAGGTTCGATGAGCAGTTCTTC | CASSELPRFDEQFF
TRBJ2-3 | . | . | TRBV29-1 | TGCAGCGTTGAAACCCTCACAGATACGCAGTATTTT | CSVETLTDTQYF
TRBJ2-1 | medium-sized | . | TRBV20-1 | TGCAGTGCTAGAGATAACGGCTTGGACAATGAGCAGTTCTTC | CSARDNGLDNEQFF
TRBJ2-1 | . | . | TRBV27 | TGTGCCAGCAGTTTCAGGGGCCAGGTCTACGAGCAGTTCTTC | CASSFRGQVYEQFF
TRBJ2-7 | . | . | TRBV6-5 | TGTGCCAGCAGTCAACACGCTTACGAGCAGTACTTC | CASSQHAYEQYF
TRBJ2-2 | few | . | TRBV27 | TGTGCCAGCAGTACCGGGCCATACACCGGGGAGCTGTTTTTT | CASSTGPYTGELFF
TRBJ1-1 | few | . | TRBV20-1 | TGCAGTGCTCCCCTCTCGGGGCTCCAGGAAGCTTTCTTT | CSAPLSGLQEAFF
TRBJ2-3 | . | . | TRBV7-2 | TGTGCCAGCAGCTTACTTAGCGGCCCAGATACGCAGTATTTT | CASSLLSGPDTQYF
TRBJ2-1 | . | . | TRBV27 | TGTGCCGGCAGTTTATCCAGTGGACCGCTTCCCGATGAGCAGTTCTTC | CAGSLSSGPLPDEQFF
TRBJ1-1 | . | TRBD1 | TRBV19 | TGTGCCAGTAGTACCCCCCGACAGGGCTGGAACACTGAAGCTTTCTTT | CASSTPRQGWNTEAFF
TRBJ2-5 | . | . | TRBV6-2/TRBV6-3 | TGTGCCAGCAGCCCGGACACCCAAGAGACCCAGTACTTC | CASSPDTQETQYF
TRBJ1-2 | . | TRBD1 | TRBV29-1 | TGCAGCGTTGCCAGCGGACAGGGGACCTATGGCTACACCTTC | CSVASGQGTYGYTF
TRBJ2-1 | . | TRBD1 | TRBV29-1 | TGCAGCGTTTCGGAACACCGGGACAGGGGCTACAATGAGCAGTTCTTC | CSVSEHRDRGYNEQFF
TRBJ1-3 | . | . | TRBV27 | TGTGCCAGCAGTTTACATAGGGAGGGGACTGGAAACACCATATATTTT | CASSLHREGTGNTIYF
TRBJ2-3 | . | . | TRBV5-4 | TGTGCCAGCAGCACCGCCGGGACAGATACGCAGTATTTT | CASSTAGTDTQYF